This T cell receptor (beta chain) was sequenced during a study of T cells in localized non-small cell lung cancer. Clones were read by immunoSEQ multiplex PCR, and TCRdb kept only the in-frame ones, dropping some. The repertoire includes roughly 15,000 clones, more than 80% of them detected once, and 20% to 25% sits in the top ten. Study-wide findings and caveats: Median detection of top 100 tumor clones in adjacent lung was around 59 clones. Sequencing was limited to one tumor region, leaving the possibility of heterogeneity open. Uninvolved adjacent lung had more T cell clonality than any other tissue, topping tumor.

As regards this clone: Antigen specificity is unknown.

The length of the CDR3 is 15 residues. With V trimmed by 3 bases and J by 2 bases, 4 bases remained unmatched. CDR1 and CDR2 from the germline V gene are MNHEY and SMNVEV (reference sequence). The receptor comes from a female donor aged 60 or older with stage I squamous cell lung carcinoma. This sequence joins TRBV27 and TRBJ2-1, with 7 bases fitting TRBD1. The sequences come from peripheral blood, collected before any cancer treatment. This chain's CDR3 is CASSLGQWTYNEQFF. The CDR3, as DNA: TGTGCCAGCAGTTTGGGACAGTGGACCTACAATGAGCAGTTCTTC.